This T cell receptor (beta chain) emerged from a study of blood T cell repertoires in COVID-19. Study background: Sites across the United States, Italy and Spain contributed samples from acute and convalescent COVID-19.

This clone was counted a few times. Measured with immunoSEQ multiplex PCR; TCRdb has only the in-frame clones, and not every one. The profile shows 140,000 to 150,000 clones, approximately 90% of them singletons. The germline V gene has CDR1 SGHTA and CDR2 FQGNSA. The CDR3 totals 15 residues. V was clipped by 6 bases and J by 5 bases, with 16 bases between them. The chain carries TRBV7-2 and TRBJ2-2, with D perhaps matching TRBD1 (6 bases). Sequencing was performed on peripheral blood. The sequence was collected from a woman aged 55-70 years with active COVID-19. The CDR3 loop is CASRPPGTRTGELFF. The CDR3 nucleotides read TGTGCCAGCAGACCCCCGGGGACAAGGACCGGGGAGCTGTTTTTT.